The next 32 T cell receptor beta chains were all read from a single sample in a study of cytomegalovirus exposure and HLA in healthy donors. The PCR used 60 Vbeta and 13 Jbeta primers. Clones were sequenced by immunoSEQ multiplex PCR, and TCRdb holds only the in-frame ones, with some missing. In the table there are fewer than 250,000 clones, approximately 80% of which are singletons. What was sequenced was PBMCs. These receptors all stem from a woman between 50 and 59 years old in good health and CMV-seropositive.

Here the CDR3 reads CASSERHYNTEAFF. In DNA, the CDR3 is TGTGCCAGCAGTGAACGGCACTACAACACTGAAGCTTTCTTT. V is TRBV2 and J is TRBJ1-1; D is unresolved. Trimming removed 2 bases from V and 2 bases from J, with 9 bases in between. CDR3 length: 14 amino acids. Germline CDR1 and CDR2: SNHLY and FYNNEI. Combining the CDR3 with reference TRBV2 and TRBJ1-1 gives the whole variable domain EPEVTQTPSHQVTQMGQEVILRCVPISNHLYFYWYRQILGQKVEFLVSFYNNEISEKSEIFDDQFSVERPDGSNFTLKIRSTKLEDSAMYFCASSERHYNTEAFFGQGTRLTVV.

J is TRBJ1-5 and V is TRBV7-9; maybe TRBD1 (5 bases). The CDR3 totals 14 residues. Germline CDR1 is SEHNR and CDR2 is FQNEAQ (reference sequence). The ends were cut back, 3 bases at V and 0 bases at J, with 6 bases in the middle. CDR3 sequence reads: CASSLTDSNQPQHF. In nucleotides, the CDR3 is TGTGCCAGCAGCTTGACAGATAGCAATCAGCCCCAGCATTTT.

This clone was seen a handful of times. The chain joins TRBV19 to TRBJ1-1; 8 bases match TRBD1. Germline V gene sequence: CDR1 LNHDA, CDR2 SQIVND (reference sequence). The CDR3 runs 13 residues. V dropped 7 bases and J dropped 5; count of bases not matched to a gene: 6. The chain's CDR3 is CASTDRGWTEAFF. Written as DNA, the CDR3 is TGTGCCAGTACCGACAGGGGATGGACTGAAGCTTTCTTT.

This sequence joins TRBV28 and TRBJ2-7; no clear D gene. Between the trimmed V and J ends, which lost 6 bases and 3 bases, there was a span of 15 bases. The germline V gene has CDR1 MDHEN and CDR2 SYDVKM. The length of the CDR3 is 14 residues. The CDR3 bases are TGTGCCAGCAGGCTCGGGTACGGCCTCTACGAGCAGTACTTC. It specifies CASRLGYGLYEQYF. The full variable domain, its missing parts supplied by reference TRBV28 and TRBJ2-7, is DVKVTQSSRYLVKRTGEKVFLECVQDMDHENMFWYRQDPGLGLRLIYFSYDVKMKEKGDIPEGYSVSREKKERFSLILESASTNQTSMYLCASRLGYGLYEQYFGPGTRLTVT.

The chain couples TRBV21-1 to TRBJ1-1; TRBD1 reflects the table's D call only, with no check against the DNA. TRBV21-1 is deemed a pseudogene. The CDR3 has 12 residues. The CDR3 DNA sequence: TGTGCCAGCAGCAAAGACAGGGCTGAAGCTTTCTTT. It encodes CASSKDRAEAFF.

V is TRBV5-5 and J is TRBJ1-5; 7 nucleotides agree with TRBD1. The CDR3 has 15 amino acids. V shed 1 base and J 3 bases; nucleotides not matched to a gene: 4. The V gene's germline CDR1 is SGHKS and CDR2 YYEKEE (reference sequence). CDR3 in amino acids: CASSLNRGDNQPQHF. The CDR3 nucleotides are TGTGCCAGCAGCTTGAACAGGGGCGACAATCAGCCCCAGCATTTT. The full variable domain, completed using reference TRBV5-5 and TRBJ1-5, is DAGVTQSPTHLIKTRGQQVTLRCSPISGHKSVSWYQQVLGQGPQFIFQYYEKEERGRGNFPDRFSARQFPNYSSELNVNALLLGDSALYLCASSLNRGDNQPQHFGDGTRLSIL.

CDR3 region: CASSPRTRDTEAFF. The DNA for the CDR3 is TGTGCCAGCAGCCCAAGGACCAGGGACACTGAAGCTTTCTTT. V is TRBV7-9 and J is TRBJ1-1, with a tentative D call TRBD1 (5 bases). This CDR3 comprises 14 residues. CDR1 and CDR2 (germline): SEHNR, FQNEAQ (reference sequence). Between the trimmed V and J ends, which lost 5 bases and 3 bases, there was a span of 13 bases.

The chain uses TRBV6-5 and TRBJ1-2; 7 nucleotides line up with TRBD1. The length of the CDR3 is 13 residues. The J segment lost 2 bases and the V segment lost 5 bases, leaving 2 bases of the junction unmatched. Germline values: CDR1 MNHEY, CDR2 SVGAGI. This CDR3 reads CASSQGENYGYTF. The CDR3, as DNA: TGTGCCAGCAGTCAGGGGGAAAACTATGGCTACACCTTC.

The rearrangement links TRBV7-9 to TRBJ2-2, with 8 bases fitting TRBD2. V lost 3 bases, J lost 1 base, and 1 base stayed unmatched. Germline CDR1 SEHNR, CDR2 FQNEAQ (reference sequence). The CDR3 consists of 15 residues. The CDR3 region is CASSLSGGNTGELFF. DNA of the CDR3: TGTGCCAGCAGCTTGAGCGGGGGGAACACCGGGGAGCTGTTTTTT.

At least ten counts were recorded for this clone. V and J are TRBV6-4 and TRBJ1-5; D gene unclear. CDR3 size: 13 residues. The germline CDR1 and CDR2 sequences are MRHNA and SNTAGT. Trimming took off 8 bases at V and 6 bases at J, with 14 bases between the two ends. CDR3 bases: TGTGCCAGCTCCCCGGGAGAAAGTCAGCCCCAGCATTTT. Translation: CASSPGESQPQHF.

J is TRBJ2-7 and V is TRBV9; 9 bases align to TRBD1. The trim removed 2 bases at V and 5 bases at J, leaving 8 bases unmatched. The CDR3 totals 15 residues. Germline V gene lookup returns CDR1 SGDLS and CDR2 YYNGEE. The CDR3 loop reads CASSVSQGAVDEQYF. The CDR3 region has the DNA TGTGCCAGCAGCGTCTCACAGGGGGCAGTCGACGAGCAGTACTTC.

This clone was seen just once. The CDR3 DNA reads TGCAGCGTTGACCCTAGCGGGGGGGGACGTGATACGCAGTATTTT. The encoded protein is CSVDPSGGGRDTQYF. V and J are TRBV29-1 and TRBJ2-3, with TRBD2 matching 12 bases. CDR1 and CDR2 (germline): SQVTM, ANQGSEA. J lost 6 bases, V lost 3 bases, and 7 bases had no gene match. CDR3 length: 15 amino acids.

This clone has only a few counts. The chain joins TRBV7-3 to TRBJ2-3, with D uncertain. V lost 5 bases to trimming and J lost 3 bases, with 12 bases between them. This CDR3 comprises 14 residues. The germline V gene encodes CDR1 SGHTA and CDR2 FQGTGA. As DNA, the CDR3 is TGTGCCAGCAGCACCACAGTAGAAACAGATACGCAGTATTTT. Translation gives CASSTTVETDTQYF.

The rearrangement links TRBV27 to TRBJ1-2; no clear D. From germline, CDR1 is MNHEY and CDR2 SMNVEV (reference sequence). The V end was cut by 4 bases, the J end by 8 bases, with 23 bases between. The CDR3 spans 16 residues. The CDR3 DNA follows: TGTGCCAGCAGTTCCCATCCTGGAGATTTCGGCGGAGGCTACACCTTC. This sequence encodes CASSSHPGDFGGGYTF.

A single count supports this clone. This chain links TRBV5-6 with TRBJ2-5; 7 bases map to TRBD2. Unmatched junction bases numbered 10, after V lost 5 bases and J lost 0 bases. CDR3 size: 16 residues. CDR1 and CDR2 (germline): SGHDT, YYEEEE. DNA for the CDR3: TGTGCCAGCAGTCAGGAGGTGGGGGGGGACCAAGAGACCCAGTACTTC. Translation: CASSQEVGGDQETQYF. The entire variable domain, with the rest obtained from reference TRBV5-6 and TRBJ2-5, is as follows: DAGVTQSPTHLIKTRGQQVTLRCSPKSGHDTVSWYQQALGQGPQFIFQYYEEEERQRGNFPDRFSGHQFPNYSSELNVNALLLGDSALYLCASSQEVGGDQETQYFGPGTRLLVL.

Here the CDR3 DNA reads TGTGCCAGCAGCTCCGCGGGGACCGATGGAAACACCATATATTTT. Encoded protein: CASSSAGTDGNTIYF. This chain connects TRBV6-5 to TRBJ1-3; a possible D gene is TRBD1 (5 bases). The CDR3 is 15 residues long. Trimming removed 6 bases from V and 3 bases from J, with 15 bases in between. Germline loops: CDR1 MNHEY, CDR2 SVGAGI.

The DNA of the CDR3 is TGTGCCAGCAGCCCCACGGGTTGGTATTCACCCCTCCACTTT. As protein: CASSPTGWYSPLHF. The chain has TRBV9 and TRBJ1-6; D ambiguous. V was clipped by 4 bases and J by 8 bases, with 13 bases between them. This CDR3 spans 14 amino acids. Germline lookup yields CDR1 SGDLS and CDR2 YYNGEE.

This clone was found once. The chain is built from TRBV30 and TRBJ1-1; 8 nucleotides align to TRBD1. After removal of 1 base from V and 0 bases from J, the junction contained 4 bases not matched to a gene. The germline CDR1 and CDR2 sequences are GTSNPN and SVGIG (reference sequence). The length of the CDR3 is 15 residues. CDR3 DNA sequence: TGTGCCTGGAGTGACAGCAGGGGGCTGAACACTGAAGCTTTCTTT. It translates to CAWSDSRGLNTEAFF.

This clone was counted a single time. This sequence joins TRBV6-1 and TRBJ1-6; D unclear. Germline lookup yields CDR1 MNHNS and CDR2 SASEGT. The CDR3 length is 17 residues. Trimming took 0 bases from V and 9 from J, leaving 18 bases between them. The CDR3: CASSEALLGRIGSPLHF. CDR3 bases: TGTGCCAGCAGTGAAGCGCTTCTGGGCAGGATTGGTTCACCCCTCCACTTT.

The CDR3 bases are TGTGCCAGCAGCCCGGACGACCATCGGGATACTTCGCGGTTCTTC. Translating gives CASSPDDHRDTSRFF. This chain uses TRBV5-6 with TRBJ2-1; a weak D match, TRBD2 (5 bases). The CDR3 covers 15 residues. V shed 4 bases and J shed 15 bases, with 26 bases lying between them. Germline V gene data show CDR1 as SGHDT and CDR2 as YYEEEE.

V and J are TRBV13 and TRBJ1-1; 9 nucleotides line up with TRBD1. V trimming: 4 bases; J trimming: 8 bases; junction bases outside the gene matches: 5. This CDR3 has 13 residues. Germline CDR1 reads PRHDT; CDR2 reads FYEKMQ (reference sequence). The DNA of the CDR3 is TGTGCCAGCAGCTCCGGGACAGGGCTAGAAGCTTTCTTT. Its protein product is CASSSGTGLEAFF.

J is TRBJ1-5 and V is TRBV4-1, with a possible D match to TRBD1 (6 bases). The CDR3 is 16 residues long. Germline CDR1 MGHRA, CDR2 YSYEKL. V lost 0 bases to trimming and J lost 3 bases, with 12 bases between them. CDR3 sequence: CASSQDGGAANQPQHF. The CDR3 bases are TGCGCCAGCAGCCAAGACGGGGGGGCCGCCAATCAGCCCCAGCATTTT.

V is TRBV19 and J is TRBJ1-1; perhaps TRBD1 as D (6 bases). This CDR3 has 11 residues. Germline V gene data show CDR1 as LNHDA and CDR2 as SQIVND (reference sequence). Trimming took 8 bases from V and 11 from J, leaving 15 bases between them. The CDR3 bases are TGTGCCAGTCAATCGCGGGGGGCCGCTTTCTTT. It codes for CASQSRGAAFF.

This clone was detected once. CDR3 region: CASSLGPGGFGSPLHF. In DNA, the CDR3 is TGTGCCAGCAGCTTGGGACCAGGGGGATTCGGTTCACCCCTCCACTTT. The gene calls are TRBV5-5 and TRBJ1-6; 7 bases line up with TRBD1. Germline CDR1 reads SGHKS; CDR2 reads YYEKEE (reference sequence). The length of the CDR3 is 16 residues. The J segment lost 9 bases and the V segment lost 0 bases, leaving 9 bases of the junction unmatched.

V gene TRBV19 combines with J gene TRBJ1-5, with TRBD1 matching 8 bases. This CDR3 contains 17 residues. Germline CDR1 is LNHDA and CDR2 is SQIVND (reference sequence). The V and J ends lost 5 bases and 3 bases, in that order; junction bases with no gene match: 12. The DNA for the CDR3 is TGTGCCAGTAGTCTAAACCGGGACAGGTTCCCCAATCAGCCCCAGCATTTT. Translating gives CASSLNRDRFPNQPQHF.

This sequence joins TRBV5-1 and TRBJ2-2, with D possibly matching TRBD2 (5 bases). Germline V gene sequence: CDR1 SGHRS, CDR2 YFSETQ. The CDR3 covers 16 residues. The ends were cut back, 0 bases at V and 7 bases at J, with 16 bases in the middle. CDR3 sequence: CASSLGGSEAVGELFF. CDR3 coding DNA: TGCGCCAGCAGCTTGGGCGGGTCTGAAGCGGTCGGGGAGCTGTTTTTT.

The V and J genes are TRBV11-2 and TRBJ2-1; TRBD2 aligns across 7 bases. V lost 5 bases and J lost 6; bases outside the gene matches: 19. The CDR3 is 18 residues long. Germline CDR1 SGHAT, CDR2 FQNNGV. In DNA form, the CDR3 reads TGTGCCAGCAGCCCAGGAGGGTTTGGCGGGGGAGCGCTCAATGAGCAGTTCTTC. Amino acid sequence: CASSPGGFGGGALNEQFF.

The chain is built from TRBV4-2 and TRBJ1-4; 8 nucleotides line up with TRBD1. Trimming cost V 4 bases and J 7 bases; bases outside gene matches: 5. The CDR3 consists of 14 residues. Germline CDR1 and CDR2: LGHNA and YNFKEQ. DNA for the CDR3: TGTGCCAGCAGCCTTCGACAGGGGAGTGAAAAACTGTTTTTT. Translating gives CASSLRQGSEKLFF.

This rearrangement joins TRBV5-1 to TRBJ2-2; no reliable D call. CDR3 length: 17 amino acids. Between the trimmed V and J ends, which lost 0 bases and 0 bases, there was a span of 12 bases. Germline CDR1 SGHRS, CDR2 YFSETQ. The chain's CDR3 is CASSLAVYTTNTGELFF. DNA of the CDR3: TGCGCCAGCAGCTTGGCCGTGTACACCACGAACACCGGGGAGCTGTTTTTT.

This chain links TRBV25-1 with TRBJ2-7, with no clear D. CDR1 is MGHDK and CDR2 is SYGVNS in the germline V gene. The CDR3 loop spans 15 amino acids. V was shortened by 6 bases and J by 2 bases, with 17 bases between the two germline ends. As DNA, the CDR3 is TGTGCCAGCAGCCCCTTTGGCGGCGAAACCTACGAGCAGTACTTC. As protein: CASSPFGGETYEQYF.

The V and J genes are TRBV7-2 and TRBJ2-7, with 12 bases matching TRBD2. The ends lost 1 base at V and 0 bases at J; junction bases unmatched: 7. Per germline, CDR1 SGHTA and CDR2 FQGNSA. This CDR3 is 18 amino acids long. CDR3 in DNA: TGTGCCAGCAGCTTAGAGGCTGGACTAGCGGGGTCCTCCTACGAGCAGTACTTC. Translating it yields CASSLEAGLAGSSYEQYF.

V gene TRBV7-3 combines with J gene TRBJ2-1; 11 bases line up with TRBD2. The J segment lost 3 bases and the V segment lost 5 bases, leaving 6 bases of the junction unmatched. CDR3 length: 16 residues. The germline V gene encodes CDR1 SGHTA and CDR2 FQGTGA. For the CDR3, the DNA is TGTGCCAGCAGCGAGACTAGCGGGGCCGGCTACAATGAGCAGTTCTTC. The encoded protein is CASSETSGAGYNEQFF. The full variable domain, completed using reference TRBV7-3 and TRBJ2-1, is GAGVSQTPSNKVTEKGKYVELRCDPISGHTALYWYRQSLGQGPEFLIYFQGTGAADDSGLPNDRFFAVRPEGSVSTLKIQRTERGDSAVYLCASSETSGAGYNEQFFGPGTRLTVL.